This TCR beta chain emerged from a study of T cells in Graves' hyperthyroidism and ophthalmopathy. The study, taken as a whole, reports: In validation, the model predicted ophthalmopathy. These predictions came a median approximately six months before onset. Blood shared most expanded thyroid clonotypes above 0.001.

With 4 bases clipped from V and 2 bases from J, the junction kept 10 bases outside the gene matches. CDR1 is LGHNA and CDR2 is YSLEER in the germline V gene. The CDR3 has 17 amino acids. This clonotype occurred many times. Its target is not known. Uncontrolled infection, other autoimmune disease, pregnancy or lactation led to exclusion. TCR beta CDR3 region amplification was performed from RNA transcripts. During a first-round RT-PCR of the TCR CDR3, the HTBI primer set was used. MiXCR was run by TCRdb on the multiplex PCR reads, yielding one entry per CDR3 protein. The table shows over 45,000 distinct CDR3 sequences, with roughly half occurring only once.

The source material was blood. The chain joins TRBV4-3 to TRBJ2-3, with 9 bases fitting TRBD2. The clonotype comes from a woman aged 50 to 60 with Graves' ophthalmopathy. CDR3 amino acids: CASSRSVTSGITDTQYF. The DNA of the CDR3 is TGCGCCAGCAGCCGTTCCGTGACTAGCGGCATCACAGATACGCAGTATTTT.